Listed here are 22 T cell receptor beta chains from one sample, sequenced in a study of CD8 T cells in Susac syndrome. It was with random hexamers that about 0.45 to 1 ug RNA was reverse transcribed. Each CDR3 protein is one row after TCRdb ran MiXCR on the immunoSEQ multiplex PCR reads. The top ten hold 0.095% to 0.15% of the sample, which has 120,000 or so distinct CDR3 sequences, 90% to 95% seen once. The sample was CD4+ T cells from PBMCs. The receptors come from a human donor with multiple sclerosis.

The V call is TRBV30, the J call TRBJ1-5; D is undetermined. CDR1 and CDR2 from the germline V gene are GTSNPN and SVGIG (reference sequence). V shed 2 bases and J shed 4 bases, with 12 bases lying between them. The CDR3 covers 14 residues. CDR3 region: CAWSSDTLNQPQHF. CDR3 DNA sequence: TGTGCCTGGAGTTCGGATACTCTTAATCAGCCCCAGCATTTT.

This chain joins TRBV6-6 and TRBJ2-1, with 10 bases identical to TRBD1. Germline V gene lookup returns CDR1 MNHNY and CDR2 SVGAGI (reference sequence). Trimming cost V 5 bases and J 5 bases; bases outside gene matches: 9. This CDR3 is built from 16 residues. CDR3 region: CASSQLSGTGDNEQFF. CDR3 bases: TGTGCCAGCAGTCAATTGTCCGGGACAGGGGACAATGAGCAGTTCTTC.

The chain links TRBV6-5 to TRBJ2-5; TRBD2 matches at 7 bases. This CDR3 contains 15 residues. CDR1 is MNHEY and CDR2 is SVGAGI in the germline V gene. The V segment lost 0 bases and the J segment 5 bases; nucleotides outside the gene matches: 6. In nucleotides, the CDR3 is TGTGCCAGCAGTTACTCGGCGGGAGCGGGGGAGACCCAGTACTTC. It codes for CASSYSAGAGETQYF.

The J gene is TRBJ2-5, the V gene TRBV5-4; 7 bases match TRBD2. Germline V gives CDR1 SGHNT, CDR2 YYREEE (reference sequence). CDR3 length: 15 amino acids. The V gene end was trimmed by 4 bases and the J gene end by 1 base; junction bases not matched to a gene: 7. This CDR3 is CASSAASGAQETQYF. The CDR3, as DNA: TGTGCCAGCAGCGCGGCCAGCGGGGCCCAAGAGACCCAGTACTTC.

DNA for the CDR3: TGTGCCAGCAGTTCTCCGACAGGACCCCACAATGAGCAGTTCTTC. Translated: CASSSPTGPHNEQFF. The rearrangement uses TRBV5-4 and TRBJ2-1; the D gene is possibly TRBD1 (6 bases). The CDR3 sequence is 15 residues long. Trimming removed 5 bases from V and 5 bases from J, with 17 bases in between. Germline V gene data show CDR1 as SGHNT and CDR2 as YYREEE (reference sequence).

The chain has TRBV20-1 and TRBJ1-2, with 8 bases matching TRBD1. The V and J ends lost 0 bases and 1 base, in that order; junction bases with no gene match: 4. CDR3 size: 15 residues. The germline gives CDR1 DFQATT, CDR2 SNEGSKA (reference sequence). This chain's CDR3 is CSARDRDRSNYGYTF. The CDR3 DNA is TGCAGTGCTAGAGATCGGGACAGGAGTAACTATGGCTACACCTTC.

The V gene is TRBV5-1, the J gene TRBJ2-4; D call uncertain. The germline CDR1 and CDR2 sequences are SGHRS and YFSETQ. The CDR3 sequence is 14 residues long. V dropped 0 bases and J dropped 7 bases, with 11 bases sitting between them. CDR3 bases: TGCGCCAGCAGCTTGGAGGCTGGTGGGAACATTCAGTACTTC. Protein product: CASSLEAGGNIQYF.

V and J are TRBV4-1 and TRBJ2-5; no clear D gene. Germline assignment: CDR1 MGHRA and CDR2 YSYEKL. V gave up 3 bases and J gave up 1 base, with 18 bases separating them. This CDR3 has 17 residues. CDR3 DNA: TGCGCCAGCAGCCAGGAGCTAGGCGGATTGGGCCAAGAGACCCAGTACTTC. Residues: CASSQELGGLGQETQYF.

This chain joins TRBV12-3 or TRBV12-4 and TRBJ1-1, with D possibly TRBD1 on 5 matching bases. The CDR3 extends over 16 amino acids. V was trimmed by 2 bases and J by 0 bases, leaving 13 bases between them. As DNA, the CDR3 is TGTGCCAGCAGTTTATCTGCAGGGCGCATGAACACTGAAGCTTTCTTT. Translated: CASSLSAGRMNTEAFF.

The rearrangement joins TRBV3-1 to TRBJ1-1; 8 positions match TRBD1. CDR3 size: 15 residues. Looked up from germline, CDR1 is LGHDT and CDR2 is YNNKEL (reference sequence). Trimming at V came to 6 bases and at J to 5 bases, leaving 11 bases not matched to a gene. The CDR3 bases are TGTGCCAGCAGGCTAGACAGGGGCTTAGGAACTGAAGCTTTCTTT. Translated: CASRLDRGLGTEAFF. Full variable domain (outside the CDR3, taken from reference TRBV3-1 and TRBJ1-1): DTAVSQTPKYLVTQMGNDKSIKCEQNLGHDTMYWYKQDSKKFLKIMFSYNNKELIINETVPNRFSPKSPDKAHLNLHINSLELGDSAVYFCASRLDRGLGTEAFFGQGTRLTVV.

The chain combines TRBV5-8 with TRBJ1-5, with a weak D call TRBD1 (6 bases). The germline V and J ends were trimmed by 2 bases and 3 bases, with 18 bases remaining between them. Germline values: CDR1 SGHTS, CDR2 YDEGEE. The CDR3 spans 17 residues. This CDR3 is CASSFGQGSSYNQPQHF. CDR3 in DNA: TGTGCCAGCAGCTTCGGTCAGGGGTCTTCCTACAATCAGCCCCAGCATTTT.

This clonotype was seen a handful of times. The rearrangement uses TRBV18 and TRBJ2-7, with D unclear. This CDR3 region has 13 residues. Germline CDR1 KGHSH, CDR2 LQKENI. V lost 5 bases, J lost 0 bases, and 8 bases lay in between. CDR3 region: CASSGESSYEQYF. In DNA form, the CDR3 reads TGTGCCAGCTCAGGGGAAAGCTCCTACGAGCAGTACTTC.

This chain joins TRBV5-1 and TRBJ1-1, with D uncertain. Germline V gene lookup returns CDR1 SGHRS and CDR2 YFSETQ. The CDR3 is 17 residues long. V was cut by 1 base and J by 0 bases, with 16 bases left in between. CDR3 sequence (DNA): TGCGCCAGCAGCTTGATCGTGGAGACGGAGATGAACACTGAAGCTTTCTTT. Translated, it gives CASSLIVETEMNTEAFF.

The chain couples TRBV12-3 or TRBV12-4 to TRBJ1-6; tentative D call: TRBD1 (6 bases). The V end lost 3 bases, the J end lost 9 bases, and 12 bases lay between the germline ends. The CDR3 sequence is 14 residues long. Here the CDR3 reads CASSFGQGTSPLHF. DNA for the CDR3: TGTGCCAGCAGTTTCGGCCAGGGGACTTCACCCCTCCACTTT.

DNA of the CDR3: TGTGCCAGCAGTACGGACGGTCGGCGGGAAGCTTTCTTT. Translating it yields CASSTDGRREAFF. V gene TRBV12-3 or TRBV12-4 combines with J gene TRBJ1-1; the D is unclear. V lost 5 bases and J 8 bases, leaving 15 bases between the germline ends. The CDR3 consists of 13 residues.

The V gene is TRBV5-1, the J gene TRBJ2-2, with D possibly matching TRBD1 (6 bases). This CDR3 is 16 amino acids long. Per the germline V gene, CDR1 is SGHRS and CDR2 is YFSETQ. Trimming left V 5 bases short and J 3 bases short, with 17 bases between. Here the CDR3 reads CASSPPGHLYTGELFF. The CDR3, as DNA: TGCGCCAGCAGTCCCCCGGGACACTTGTACACCGGGGAGCTGTTTTTT.

V and J are TRBV20-1 and TRBJ2-2; a possible D gene is TRBD1 (6 bases). Trimming left V 4 bases short and J 0 bases short, with 9 bases between. The germline V gene encodes CDR1 DFQATT and CDR2 SNEGSKA (reference sequence). The CDR3 contains 14 residues. Written as DNA, the CDR3 is TGCAGTGCTACTAAGGGGGCGAACACCGGGGAGCTGTTTTTT. Its protein is CSATKGANTGELFF.

The CDR3 protein is CASSMQYSGNTIYF. The CDR3 DNA sequence: TGTGCCAGTTCTATGCAATACTCTGGAAACACCATATATTTT. This chain joins TRBV19 and TRBJ1-3; D is unclear. The CDR3 sequence is 14 residues long. The V gene's germline CDR1 is LNHDA and CDR2 SQIVND (reference sequence). Trimming left V 8 bases short and J 0 bases short, with 11 bases between.

The rearrangement links TRBV16 to TRBJ1-5, with D possibly TRBD1 on 5 matching bases. The CDR3 runs to 15 residues. The ends were cut back, 6 bases at V and 0 bases at J, with 12 bases in the middle. Per the germline V gene, CDR1 is KGHSY and CDR2 is FQNENV. CDR3 sequence reads: CASSRQLFSNQPQHF. The CDR3 coding sequence is TGTGCCAGCAGTCGACAGCTCTTTAGCAATCAGCCCCAGCATTTT.

The chain employs TRBV19 and TRBJ2-2, with no clear D. V lost 2 bases, J lost 0 bases, and 1 base lay in between. Germline V gene sequence: CDR1 LNHDA, CDR2 SQIVND (reference sequence). The CDR3 extends over 13 amino acids. The CDR3 sequence: CASSITNTGELFF. The CDR3 DNA follows: TGTGCCAGTAGTATAACGAACACCGGGGAGCTGTTTTTT.

This chain links TRBV19 with TRBJ2-5, with D unclear. This CDR3 has 14 amino acids. Trimming took off 6 bases at V and 7 bases at J, with 18 bases between the two ends. Germline V gives CDR1 LNHDA, CDR2 SQIVND (reference sequence). CDR3 sequence reads: CASRSTERLGTQYF. The CDR3 region has the DNA TGTGCCAGTAGAAGCACAGAGCGCCTTGGGACCCAGTACTTC.

The rearrangement uses TRBV5-6 and TRBJ1-2; 8 nucleotides match TRBD1. Germline-derived CDR1 and CDR2 are SGHDT and YYEEEE. V lost 4 bases and J lost 2; bases outside the gene matches: 7. This CDR3 comprises 15 residues. CDR3 sequence reads: CASSPPGGKNYGYTF. The CDR3 DNA reads as TGTGCCAGCAGCCCCCCAGGGGGCAAGAACTATGGCTACACCTTC.